These 14 T cell receptor beta chains share one sample of origin, sequenced in a study of graft-versus-host responses after intestinal transplantation. Which antigens these TCRs recognize remains unknown. Profiling relied on immunoSEQ multiplex PCR, and the TCRdb table lists in-frame clones only, not all of them. This sample has roughly 64,000 clones, with 90% to 95% found just once. Source: unstimulated CD8+ T cells sorted from spleen or lymph node cells, taken before transplant. These receptors all stem from a human donor who was the organ donor for an intestinal transplant.

The V and J genes are TRBV21-1 and TRBJ1-5; the table gives TRBD1 as D, unverified against the DNA. TRBV21-1 is described as a pseudogene. The CDR3 runs 14 residues. The CDR3 DNA follows: TGTGCCAGCCCCCAGGTGCTTAGCAATCAGCCCCAGCATTTT. Residues: CASPQVLSNQPQHF.

The rearrangement links TRBV7-3 to TRBJ2-1; 14 nucleotides agree with TRBD2. The V gene's germline CDR1 is SGHTA and CDR2 FQGTGA. The CDR3 sequence is 15 residues long. With V trimmed by 4 bases and J by 6 bases, 2 bases remained unmatched. The CDR3 region is CASSWGTSGSNEQFF. The CDR3 DNA is TGTGCCAGCAGCTGGGGGACTAGCGGGAGCAATGAGCAGTTCTTC.

The chain couples TRBV28 to TRBJ2-5; 9 bases fit TRBD1. Germline loops: CDR1 MDHEN, CDR2 SYDVKM. The ends lost 5 bases at V and 1 base at J; junction bases unmatched: 5. The CDR3 runs 15 residues. The CDR3 sequence: CASSTGTGIQETQYF. In nucleotides, the CDR3 is TGTGCCAGCAGTACCGGGACAGGGATCCAAGAGACCCAGTACTTC.

The chain couples TRBV27 to TRBJ2-7, with a weak D call TRBD2 (5 bases). The V gene lost 6 bases and the J gene lost 5 bases, with 17 bases spanning the gap. CDR3 length equals 14 residues. The germline V gene has CDR1 MNHEY and CDR2 SMNVEV (reference sequence). The CDR3 DNA sequence: TGTGCCAGCAGCCCGTATGGGAGTAAGAACGAGCAGTACTTC. Residues: CASSPYGSKNEQYF.

This rearrangement joins TRBV28 to TRBJ2-5, with 7 bases that match TRBD2. Losses at the gene ends were 3 bases for V and 7 bases for J; bases not matched to a gene: 8. This CDR3 is built from 14 residues. Germline V gives CDR1 MDHEN, CDR2 SYDVKM. The DNA for the CDR3 is TGTGCCAGCAGTTTTGGGGGGGTGAGCGGGACCCAGTACTTC. The encoded protein is CASSFGGVSGTQYF.

The J gene is TRBJ2-7, the V gene TRBV30; the D gene is possibly TRBD1 (6 bases). This CDR3 region has 15 residues. Germline CDR1 is GTSNPN and CDR2 is SVGIG (reference sequence). Trimming took off 3 bases at V and 2 bases at J, with 17 bases between the two ends. The CDR3 loop is CAWRTTGDIPYEQYF. The CDR3 coding sequence is TGTGCCTGGAGGACGACAGGAGATATCCCCTACGAGCAGTACTTC.

The rearrangement links TRBV5-1 to TRBJ2-7; D possibly corresponds to TRBD2 (6 bases). The germline gives CDR1 SGHRS, CDR2 YFSETQ. V was clipped by 4 bases and J by 2 bases, with 16 bases between them. The CDR3 spans 15 residues. In nucleotides, the CDR3 is TGCGCCAGCAGCCCCATGGTGCGGGGCCCCTACGAGCAGTACTTC. It translates to CASSPMVRGPYEQYF.

The chain combines TRBV6-1 with TRBJ2-4; weak D call: TRBD2 (5 bases). Looked up from germline, CDR1 is MNHNS and CDR2 is SASEGT. Trimming took off 6 bases at V and 1 base at J, with 13 bases between the two ends. The CDR3 spans 15 residues. Here the CDR3 DNA reads TGTGCCAGCAGGGGAGCTTCTGGGGCCAAAAACATTCAGTACTTC. Translating it yields CASRGASGAKNIQYF.

This sequence joins TRBV11-2 and TRBJ2-1, with TRBD2 matching over 10 bases. V gave up 0 bases and J gave up 7 bases; unmatched junction bases: 0. The germline gives CDR1 SGHAT, CDR2 FQNNGV. The CDR3 has 14 residues. The CDR3 coding sequence is TGTGCCAGCAGCTTAGAGACTAGCGGGAATGAGCAGTTCTTC. It encodes CASSLETSGNEQFF.

The genes are TRBV7-9 and TRBJ1-6, with 7 bases aligning to TRBD1. V gave up 3 bases and J gave up 8 bases; unmatched junction bases: 7. CDR3 length: 15 residues. Germline V gives CDR1 SEHNR, CDR2 FQNEAQ (reference sequence). The CDR3 sequence is CASSLSGDRDSPLHF. The CDR3 DNA is TGTGCCAGCAGCTTGTCCGGAGACAGGGATTCACCCCTCCACTTT. The full variable domain, its missing parts supplied by reference TRBV7-9 and TRBJ1-6, is DTGVSQNPRHKITKRGQNVTFRCDPISEHNRLYWYRQTLGQGPEFLTYFQNEAQLEKSRLLSDRFSAERPKGSFSTLEIQRTEQGDSAMYLCASSLSGDRDSPLHFGNGTRLTVT.

The count of this clone is one. The chain joins TRBV4-1 to TRBJ2-3, with 10 bases identical to TRBD2. This CDR3 has 18 residues. Germline V gene sequence: CDR1 MGHRA, CDR2 YSYEKL. The trim removed 0 bases at V and 4 bases at J, leaving 10 bases unmatched. CDR3 residues: CASSQDRPSGREADTQYF. In DNA, the CDR3 is TGCGCCAGCAGCCAAGATCGGCCTAGCGGGAGAGAAGCAGATACGCAGTATTTT.

This sequence joins TRBV6-5 and TRBJ1-1, with D possibly being TRBD1 (5 bases). The CDR3 spans 15 residues. V was pared by 4 bases and J by 4 bases, with 16 bases between. The V gene's germline CDR1 is MNHEY and CDR2 SVGAGI. CDR3: CASSSVRVGATEAFF. CDR3 nucleotides: TGTGCCAGCAGTTCAGTACGGGTTGGGGCCACTGAAGCTTTCTTT.

The rearrangement joins TRBV6-1 to TRBJ1-2, with a tentative D call TRBD1 (5 bases). The germline V gene has CDR1 MNHNS and CDR2 SASEGT. The V end lost 7 bases, the J end lost 8 bases, and 17 bases lay between the germline ends. This CDR3 spans 13 amino acids. The CDR3 nucleotides read TGTGCCAGCACTGACTCGGGGGGATCGGGCTACACCTTC. It yields the protein CASTDSGGSGYTF.

This sequence joins TRBV5-6 and TRBJ1-1; TRBD1 might be the D (5 bases). The V end was cut by 1 base, the J end by 0 bases, with 7 bases between. This CDR3 spans 14 amino acids. CDR1 SGHDT and CDR2 YYEEEE come from the germline V gene. In DNA, the CDR3 is TGTGCCAGCAGCTTGCGACAGATGAACACTGAAGCTTTCTTT. It specifies CASSLRQMNTEAFF.